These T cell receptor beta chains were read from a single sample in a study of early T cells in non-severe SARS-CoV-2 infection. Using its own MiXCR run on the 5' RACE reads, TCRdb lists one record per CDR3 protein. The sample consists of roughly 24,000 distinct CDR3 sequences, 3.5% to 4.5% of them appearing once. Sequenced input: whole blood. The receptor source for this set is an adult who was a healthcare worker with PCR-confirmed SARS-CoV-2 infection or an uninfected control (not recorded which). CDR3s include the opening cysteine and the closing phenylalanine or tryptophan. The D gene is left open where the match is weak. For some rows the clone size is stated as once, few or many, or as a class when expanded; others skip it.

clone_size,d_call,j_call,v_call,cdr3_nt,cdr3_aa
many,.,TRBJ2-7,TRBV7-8,TGTGCCAGCAGCTTCGGAAGCCCACCCTACGAGCAGTACTTC,CASSFGSPPYEQYF
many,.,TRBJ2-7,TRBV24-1,TGTGCCACCAGTGACCAGGGGTACGAGCAGTACTTC,CATSDQGYEQYF
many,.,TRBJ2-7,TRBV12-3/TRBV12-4,TGTGCCAGCAGTTTGAGTAGCTCCGACGAGCAGTACTTC,CASSLSSSDEQYF
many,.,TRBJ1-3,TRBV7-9,TGTGCCAGCAGCAAGCAGGGGTCTGGAAACACCATATATTTT,CASSKQGSGNTIYF
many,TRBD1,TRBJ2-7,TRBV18,TGTGCCAGCTCACGACAGGGGTCCTACGAGCAGTACTTC,CASSRQGSYEQYF
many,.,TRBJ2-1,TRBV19,TGTGCCAGTAGTATTCCTGACAGCCCCTACAATGAGCAGTTCTTC,CASSIPDSPYNEQFF
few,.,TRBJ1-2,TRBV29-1,TGCAGCGTTAGGGCAGGGTCGGACTATGGCTACACCTTC,CSVRAGSDYGYTF
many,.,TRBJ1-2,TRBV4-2,TGTGCCAGCAGCCAAGATCGCAGGGACTATGGCTACACCTTC,CASSQDRRDYGYTF
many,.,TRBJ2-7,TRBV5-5,TGTGCCAGCAGCCACCCTCAGGCTGGGGACGAGCAGTACTTC,CASSHPQAGDEQYF
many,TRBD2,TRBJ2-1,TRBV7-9,TGTGCCAGCAGCCACACCGGGACTAGCGGTCCCTCCTACAATGAGCAGTTCTTC,CASSHTGTSGPSYNEQFF
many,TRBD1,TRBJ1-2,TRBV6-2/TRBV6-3,TGTGCCAGCAGTTACCGCGACAGGGTAGATGGCTACACCTTC,CASSYRDRVDGYTF
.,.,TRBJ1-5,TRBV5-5,TGTGCCAGCAGCCGCGGGCAGGGCCTGGAGCCCCAGCATTTT,CASSRGQGLEPQHF
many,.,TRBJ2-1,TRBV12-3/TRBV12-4,TGTGCCAGCACCAACGGACTTAGCTCCTACAATGAGCAGTTCTTC,CASTNGLSSYNEQFF
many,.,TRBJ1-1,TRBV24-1,TGTGCCACCAGTGATCTGTACAGGGCTTTCTTT,CATSDLYRAFF
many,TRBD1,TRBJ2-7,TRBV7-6,TGTGCCAGCAGTTTAGCCCAGGGGGCGGGCGAGCAGTACTTC,CASSLAQGAGEQYF
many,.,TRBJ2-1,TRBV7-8,TGTGCCAGCAGCTATCCAACCAGTGTTAGCTCCTACAATGAGCAGTTCTTC,CASSYPTSVSSYNEQFF
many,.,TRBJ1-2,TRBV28,TGTGCCAGCAACGACCTCGGGGGGCACTATGGCTACACCTTC,CASNDLGGHYGYTF
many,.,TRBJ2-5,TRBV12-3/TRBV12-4,TGTGCCAGCAGGCTCCGGGACACCCAAGAGACCCAGTACTTC,CASRLRDTQETQYF
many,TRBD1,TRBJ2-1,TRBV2,TGTGCCAGCAAGGACAGAGACAGGGGTTCGGACAATGAGCAGTTCTTC,CASKDRDRGSDNEQFF
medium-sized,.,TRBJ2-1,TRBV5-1,TGCGCCAGCAACGACGGACAGAATTACAATGAGCAGTTCTTC,CASNDGQNYNEQFF
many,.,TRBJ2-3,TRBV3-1,TGTGCCAGCAGCCTCGTGGGTGGAGGCGATACGCAGTATTTT,CASSLVGGGDTQYF
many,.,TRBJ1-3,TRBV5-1,TGCGCCAGCACAGGGTCTGGAAACACCATATATTTT,CASTGSGNTIYF
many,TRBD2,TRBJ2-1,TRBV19,TGTGCCAGTAAGGCTAGCGGCTCCTACAATGAGCAGTTCTTC,CASKASGSYNEQFF
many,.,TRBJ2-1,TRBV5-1,TGCGCCAGCAGCTTGGCCGGCACCCAGGCGGGCAATGAGCAGTTCTTC,CASSLAGTQAGNEQFF
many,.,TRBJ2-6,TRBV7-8,TGTGCCAGCAGCTCCCCGCACAGGACAAAGCAGTCTGGGGCCAACGTCCTGACTTTC,CASSSPHRTKQSGANVLTF
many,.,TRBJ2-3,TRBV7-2,TGTGCCAGCAGCCAAAGGACCACAGATACGCAGTATTTT,CASSQRTTDTQYF
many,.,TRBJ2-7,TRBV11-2,TGTGCCAGCAGCTTTTTCGGGCAGGGAATCGAGCAGTACTTC,CASSFFGQGIEQYF
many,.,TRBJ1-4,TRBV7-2,TGTGCCAGCAGCTTCGAGGGCACAGGGCCTCCTAATGAAAAACTGTTTTTT,CASSFEGTGPPNEKLFF
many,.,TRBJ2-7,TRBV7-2,TGTGCCAGCAGCTCCGGGTCTTCCTACGAGCAGTACTTC,CASSSGSSYEQYF
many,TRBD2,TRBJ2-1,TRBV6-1,TGTGCCAGCAGTGATCTGAAACAGCCGGGACTAGCGGCCGCCTACAATGAGCAGTTCTTC,CASSDLKQPGLAAAYNEQFF
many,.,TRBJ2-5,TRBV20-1,TGCAGTGCTAGAGAGGGGGGGCCCCAAGAGACCCAGTACTTC,CSAREGGPQETQYF
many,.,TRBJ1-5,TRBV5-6,TGTGCCAGCAGCTTAAGGACAGACGATAGCAATCAGCCCCAGCATTTT,CASSLRTDDSNQPQHF
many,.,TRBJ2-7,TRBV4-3,TGCGCCAGCAGCCAAGATTCTAAAGGTTACGAGCAGTACTTC,CASSQDSKGYEQYF
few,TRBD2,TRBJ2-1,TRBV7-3,TGTGCCAGCAGCCCTCATAGCGGGGGGGCCTACAATGAGCAGTTCTTC,CASSPHSGGAYNEQFF
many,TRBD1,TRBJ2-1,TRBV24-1,TGTGCCACCAGTGATTCAGGGGGCAATGAGCAGTTCTTC,CATSDSGGNEQFF
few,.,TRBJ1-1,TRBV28,TGTGCCAGCAGTTTAAGAGGACTGAACACTGAAGCTTTCTTT,CASSLRGLNTEAFF
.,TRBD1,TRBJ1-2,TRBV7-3,TGTGCCAGCAGCTCGGGACAGGGCTATGGCTACACCTTC,CASSSGQGYGYTF
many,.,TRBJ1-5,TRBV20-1,TGCAGTGCTGTATACAGGGTCCTTAGCAATCAGCCCCAGCATTTT,CSAVYRVLSNQPQHF
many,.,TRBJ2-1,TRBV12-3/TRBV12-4,TGTGCCAGCAGTCCGTTGAATGGTAGGTCTGATGAGCAGTTCTTC,CASSPLNGRSDEQFF
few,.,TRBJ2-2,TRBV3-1,TGTGCCAGCAGCCATGAGGGGCTGAACACCGGGGAGCTGTTTTTT,CASSHEGLNTGELFF
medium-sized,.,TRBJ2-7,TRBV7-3,TGTGCCAGCAGCTGGGGGGAGACCTACGAGCAGTACTTC,CASSWGETYEQYF